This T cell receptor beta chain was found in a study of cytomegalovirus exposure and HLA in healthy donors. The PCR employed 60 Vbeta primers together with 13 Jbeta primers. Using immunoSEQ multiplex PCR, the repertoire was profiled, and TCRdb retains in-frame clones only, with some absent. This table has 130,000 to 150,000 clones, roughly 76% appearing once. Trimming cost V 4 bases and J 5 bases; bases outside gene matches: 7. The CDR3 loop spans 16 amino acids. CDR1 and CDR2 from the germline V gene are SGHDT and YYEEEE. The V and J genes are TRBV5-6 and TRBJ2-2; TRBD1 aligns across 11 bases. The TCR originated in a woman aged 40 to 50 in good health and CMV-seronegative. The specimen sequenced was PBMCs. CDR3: CASSRGQGVWTGELFF. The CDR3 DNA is TGTGCCAGCAGCCGGGGACAGGGGGTTTGGACCGGGGAGCTGTTTTTT.